Following are 11 T cell receptor beta chains from one sample sequenced in a study of CD8+ T cells in alopecia areata. Sequencing used cDNA as its template, made by extracting RNA and reverse transcribing it. Profiled with immunoSEQ multiplex PCR; TCRdb holds only in-frame clones, not every one. Among 130,000 or so clones listed, 86% were seen once. Treatment described: oral pan-JAK inhibitor, 5-10 mg twice daily. Sequenced here: CD8+ T cells sorted from blood, sampled at week 4, from a patient treated with tofacitinib. These receptors originate from a human donor with alopecia areata.

This clone was seen a few times. This chain links TRBV19 with TRBJ2-2; no clear D. The CDR3 loop spans 14 amino acids. The V gene's germline CDR1 is LNHDA and CDR2 SQIVND (reference sequence). V lost 5 bases and J 7 bases, leaving 14 bases between the germline ends. CDR3 bases: TGTGCCAGTAGTCCCGCCTCTTCAAGCGGGGAGCTGTTTTTT. This codes for CASSPASSSGELFF.

This clone occurred a few times. The rearrangement uses TRBV2 and TRBJ2-7, with D unclear. The CDR3 contains 13 residues. Per the germline V gene, CDR1 is SNHLY and CDR2 is FYNNEI. Trimming took 4 bases from V and 1 from J, leaving 8 bases between them. This CDR3 is CASSATSSYEQYF. In nucleotides, the CDR3 is TGTGCCAGCAGTGCCACAAGTTCCTACGAGCAGTACTTC.

The V gene is TRBV7-3, the J gene TRBJ2-1; 11 bases line up with TRBD1. V shed 2 bases and J 9 bases; nucleotides not matched to a gene: 6. This CDR3 contains 15 residues. Germline V gives CDR1 SGHTA, CDR2 FQGTGA. The CDR3, as DNA: TGTGCCAGCAGCTTAGGACAGGGGGCTCGTACTGAGCAGTTCTTC. This encodes CASSLGQGARTEQFF.

This rearrangement joins TRBV6-5 to TRBJ2-7; 9 nucleotides line up with TRBD1. Germline assignment: CDR1 MNHEY and CDR2 SVGAGI. V trimming: 1 base; J trimming: 0 bases; junction bases outside the gene matches: 4. CDR3 size: 16 residues. DNA of the CDR3: TGTGCCAGCAGTTACTTGGGACAGGGCTTCTCCTACGAGCAGTACTTC. It codes for CASSYLGQGFSYEQYF.

This clone was found once. The rearrangement links TRBV6-5 to TRBJ2-7; the D gene could be TRBD1 or TRBD2 (7 bases each). CDR3 length equals 13 residues. Germline V gives CDR1 MNHEY, CDR2 SVGAGI. V was clipped by 7 bases and J by 3 bases, with 13 bases between them. The CDR3: CASTGRDSYEQYF. CDR3 in DNA: TGTGCCAGCACTGGGAGGGACAGCTACGAGCAGTACTTC.

The chain employs TRBV18 and TRBJ2-7, with TRBD1 as a possible D gene (5 bases). CDR3 size: 14 residues. Deletions cut 0 bases from V and 0 bases from J, with 6 bases between. Looked up from germline, CDR1 is KGHSH and CDR2 is LQKENI. The CDR3: CASSPPDISYEQYF. The DNA for the CDR3 is TGTGCCAGCTCACCACCGGACATCTCCTACGAGCAGTACTTC.

The rearrangement uses TRBV7-9 and TRBJ2-7, with TRBD2 identical over 8 bases. This CDR3 region has 13 residues. With V trimmed by 5 bases and J by 5 bases, 5 bases remained unmatched. From germline, CDR1 is SEHNR and CDR2 FQNEAQ (reference sequence). The CDR3 loop reads CASSRAGVHEQYF. CDR3 bases: TGTGCCAGCAGCAGAGCGGGAGTCCACGAGCAGTACTTC.

The table lists this clone with a few counts. The V and J genes are TRBV29-1 and TRBJ2-3; D call uncertain. Trimming cost V 6 bases and J 3 bases, with 13 bases left between them. CDR1 is SQVTM, CDR2 ANQGSEA, per germline. The CDR3 runs 13 residues. This CDR3 is CSVFTSMTDTQYF. DNA of the CDR3: TGCAGCGTATTTACGAGCATGACAGATACGCAGTATTTT.

The rearrangement joins TRBV7-9 to TRBJ2-7, with D uncertain. The CDR3 runs 16 residues. V was shortened by 1 base and J by 4 bases, with 17 bases between the two germline ends. From germline, CDR1 is SEHNR and CDR2 FQNEAQ (reference sequence). CDR3: CASSLGVATAPYEQYF. CDR3 DNA: TGTGCCAGCAGCTTAGGTGTGGCTACGGCCCCTTACGAGCAGTACTTC.

V gene TRBV4-1 combines with J gene TRBJ2-7; 10 bases agree with TRBD2. J gave up 6 bases and V 7 bases, and 9 bases lay outside the gene matches. The CDR3 runs to 14 residues. CDR1 MGHRA and CDR2 YSYEKL come from the germline V gene. CDR3 nucleotides: TGCGCCAGCAATTTTCTAGCGGGAGACACCGAGCAGTACTTC. It yields the protein CASNFLAGDTEQYF.

The CDR3 DNA sequence: TGCAGCGTTGGGGAGCAGGGGATCACAGATACGCAGTATTTT. It is translated as CSVGEQGITDTQYF. The genes are TRBV29-1 and TRBJ2-3, with D possibly being TRBD1 (6 bases). This CDR3 is 14 amino acids long. V was cut by 4 bases and J by 2 bases, with 13 bases left in between. Germline lookup yields CDR1 SQVTM and CDR2 ANQGSEA.